These 26 T cell receptor beta chains originate from one sample sequenced in a study of shared clonotypes between healthy human individuals. Libraries were prepared by immunoSEQ multiplex PCR; TCRdb keeps only in-frame clonotypes and omits some of them. The sample shows around 940,000 clones, around three quarters of them seen only once. Sequenced input: memory CD4+ T cells sorted from blood. Subset given: CD45RA-negative fraction. The source of these receptors is a man aged 18 to 30 in good health.

About this clone itself: The sample has other DNA sequences that encode this CDR3 too. The chain couples TRBV10-1 to TRBJ2-7, with D perhaps TRBD2 (6 bases). Trimming stripped 2 bases from V and 0 bases from J, with 8 bases between. The CDR3 totals 14 residues. CDR1 is WNHNN and CDR2 is SYGVQD in the germline V gene (reference sequence). CDR3 in amino acids: CASSESGSSYEQYF. The CDR3 DNA sequence: TGCGCCAGCAGTGAGAGCGGGTCCTCCTACGAGCAGTACTTC.

This clone was seen a few times. This chain uses TRBV7-2 with TRBJ1-1; D perhaps matches TRBD1 (6 bases). This CDR3 has 17 residues. The V end was cut by 4 bases, the J end by 1 base, with 19 bases between. Germline CDR1 is SGHTA and CDR2 is FQGNSA. The CDR3 DNA reads as TGTGCCAGCAGCTCGAATCCCCCAACAGGGTGGAACACTGAAGCTTTCTTT. Its protein product is CASSSNPPTGWNTEAFF.

The chain combines TRBV5-4 with TRBJ2-5; 7 nucleotides align to TRBD2. The germline V gene has CDR1 SGHNT and CDR2 YYREEE (reference sequence). The CDR3 spans 15 residues. The J segment lost 1 base and the V segment lost 3 bases, leaving 6 bases of the junction unmatched. Here the CDR3 reads CASSWAGTTQETQYF. For the CDR3, the DNA is TGTGCCAGCAGCTGGGCCGGGACTACCCAAGAGACCCAGTACTTC.

The genes are TRBV6-1 and TRBJ1-1, with TRBD1 matching 7 bases. V shed 3 bases and J 6 bases; nucleotides not matched to a gene: 7. The germline CDR1 and CDR2 sequences are MNHNS and SASEGT. CDR3 length: 14 residues. The CDR3 sequence: CASSDRGGDSEAFF. Written as DNA, the CDR3 is TGTGCCAGCAGTGATCGAGGGGGCGATTCTGAAGCTTTCTTT.

This clone has a count of ten or more. The rearrangement uses TRBV10-2 and TRBJ2-2, with D unresolved. Germline lookup yields CDR1 WSHSY and CDR2 SAAADI. Between the trimmed V and J ends, which lost 4 bases and 4 bases, there was a span of 7 bases. This CDR3 region has 13 residues. The CDR3 here is CASSVFPTGELFF. The DNA of the CDR3 is TGCGCCAGCAGTGTATTCCCCACCGGGGAGCTGTTTTTT.

This clone was detected only once. The chain couples TRBV15 to TRBJ1-5; D remains unclear. The V end was cut by 1 base, the J end by 3 bases, with 16 bases between. CDR1 and CDR2 (germline): LNHNV, YYDKDF (reference sequence). The CDR3 runs 17 residues. The DNA for the CDR3 is TGTGCCACCAGCAGAGTAATTAAGGCAGGAGACAATCAGCCCCAGCATTTT. The encoded protein is CATSRVIKAGDNQPQHF. The whole variable domain, filled in from reference TRBV15 and TRBJ1-5, reads DAMVIQNPRYQVTQFGKPVTLSCSQTLNHNVMYWYQQKSSQAPKLLFHYYDKDFNNEADTPDNFQSRRPNTSFCFLDIRSPGLGDTAMYLCATSRVIKAGDNQPQHFGDGTRLSIL.

CDR3 sequence: CASRTWTSGYEQYF. The CDR3 coding sequence is TGTGCCAGCCGCACCTGGACTAGCGGCTACGAGCAGTACTTC. The chain recombines TRBV5-6 with TRBJ2-7; 10 bases map to TRBD2. Trimming at V came to 7 bases and at J to 3 bases, leaving 7 bases not matched to a gene. Germline values: CDR1 SGHDT, CDR2 YYEEEE. The CDR3 loop spans 14 amino acids.

The rearrangement uses TRBV11-2 and TRBJ2-2; the D gene is possibly TRBD1 (5 bases). From germline, CDR1 is SGHAT and CDR2 FQNNGV. CDR3 length equals 16 residues. Trimming pared 5 bases from V and 1 base from J, leaving 14 bases between. DNA for the CDR3: TGTGCCAGCAGCCGACGAGACACAGGGAACACCGGGGAGCTGTTTTTT. The encoded protein is CASSRRDTGNTGELFF.

This sequence joins TRBV6-6 and TRBJ1-4; D gene unclear. The CDR3 consists of 13 residues. Germline V gene sequence: CDR1 MNHNY, CDR2 SVGAGI (reference sequence). V gave up 5 bases and J gave up 6 bases, with 10 bases separating them. CDR3 in amino acids: CASSALLYEKLFF. The CDR3 DNA sequence: TGTGCCAGCAGTGCTCTTCTCTATGAAAAACTGTTTTTT.

With regard to this clone: A far larger clone is only one base removed, so a read error is likely. The genes are TRBV28 and TRBJ2-7, with 10 bases aligning to TRBD1. J was trimmed by 3 bases and V by 6 bases; bases with no gene match: 5. Germline-derived CDR1 and CDR2 are MDHEN and SYDVKM. This CDR3 spans 14 amino acids. CDR3 amino acids: CASSPGTGVYEQYF. CDR3 DNA sequence: TGTGCCAGCAGCCCCGGGACAGGGGTCTACGAGCAGTACTTC.

This clone was seen more than once but under ten times. The chain has TRBV18 and TRBJ2-6; TRBD1 is a possible D gene (5 bases). The CDR3 has 15 residues. V was trimmed by 8 bases and J by 1 base, leaving 12 bases between them. In germline, CDR1 is KGHSH, CDR2 LQKENI. Written as DNA, the CDR3 is TGTGCCAGCGCGTTAGGGGAATCTGGGGCCAACGTCCTGACTTTC. Translation: CASALGESGANVLTF.

This clone was found a few times. J is TRBJ1-1 and V is TRBV5-1; D gene unclear. Germline V gene data show CDR1 as SGHRS and CDR2 as YFSETQ. The CDR3 runs 14 residues. Trimming left V 4 bases short and J 6 bases short, with 16 bases between. In nucleotides, the CDR3 is TGCGCCAGCAGCAGAAGACAAGGTTTTTCTGAAGCTTTCTTT. Translation: CASSRRQGFSEAFF.

This clone was observed at least ten times. The chain links TRBV6-6 to TRBJ1-2, with TRBD1 as a possible D gene (6 bases). The CDR3 is made up of 13 amino acids. In germline, CDR1 is MNHNY, CDR2 SVGAGI (reference sequence). V lost 7 bases to trimming and J lost 8 bases, with 17 bases between them. The CDR3 sequence: CASTKQGIGGYTF. Here the CDR3 DNA reads TGTGCCAGCACCAAACAGGGTATCGGCGGCTACACCTTC.

The V call is TRBV29-1, the J call TRBJ2-3; TRBD2 matches at 12 bases. CDR3 length: 16 amino acids. The V and J ends lost 6 bases and 4 bases, in that order; junction bases with no gene match: 11. Per the germline V gene, CDR1 is SQVTM and CDR2 is ANQGSEA. CDR3 DNA sequence: TGCAGCGTCACCGGGACTAGCGGGTCTGATTCAGATACGCAGTATTTT. Encoded protein: CSVTGTSGSDSDTQYF.

The gene calls are TRBV4-1 and TRBJ2-1; 9 bases are a match to TRBD2. The length of the CDR3 is 15 residues. After removal of 6 bases from V and 4 bases from J, the junction contained 7 bases not matched to a gene. CDR1 and CDR2 (germline): MGHRA, YSYEKL. CDR3 loop: CASRHSLAGYNEQFF. The CDR3 region has the DNA TGCGCCAGCAGACATTCACTAGCGGGTTACAATGAGCAGTTCTTC.

Comment on this clone: Other DNA sequences in this sample translate to the same CDR3. This chain connects TRBV5-1 to TRBJ2-7, with 10 bases matching TRBD1. The CDR3 length is 14 residues. Germline V gene lookup returns CDR1 SGHRS and CDR2 YFSETQ. Germline trimming cut 5 bases from V and 1 base from J; bases unmatched to any gene: 3. CDR3 sequence reads: CASRRDRGSYEQYF. DNA for the CDR3: TGCGCCAGCAGACGGGACAGGGGTTCCTACGAGCAGTACTTC.

This clone came up once. V usage is TRBV27 and J usage is TRBJ2-7; 10 bases are a match to TRBD2. CDR1 and CDR2 from the germline V gene are MNHEY and SMNVEV (reference sequence). The CDR3 consists of 16 residues. J was trimmed by 5 bases and V by 0 bases; bases with no gene match: 7. The CDR3: CASSLSASGRVDEQYF. The DNA for the CDR3 is TGTGCCAGCAGTTTATCCGCTAGCGGGAGAGTCGACGAGCAGTACTTC.

V gene TRBV6-4 combines with J gene TRBJ1-5; 8 bases map to TRBD1. V shed 2 bases and J 5 bases; nucleotides not matched to a gene: 2. The CDR3 sequence is 14 residues long. The germline V gene encodes CDR1 MRHNA and CDR2 SNTAGT. DNA of the CDR3: TGTGCCAGCAGTGACCCAGGGGGCGATCAGCCCCAGCATTTT. It yields the protein CASSDPGGDQPQHF.

This clone showed up just once. The chain links TRBV29-1 to TRBJ2-7; D is possibly TRBD2 (5 bases). The V gene lost 6 bases and the J gene lost 5 bases, with 11 bases spanning the gap. This CDR3 is 11 amino acids long. CDR1 SQVTM and CDR2 ANQGSEA come from the germline V gene. For the CDR3, the DNA is TGCAGCGTATCCCCGGGAAACGAGCAGTACTTC. Amino acid sequence: CSVSPGNEQYF.

This clone turned up a few times. The rearrangement joins TRBV5-1 to TRBJ1-6, with 10 bases identical to TRBD1. V lost 4 bases and J lost 9; bases outside the gene matches: 13. This CDR3 contains 17 residues. The germline gives CDR1 SGHRS, CDR2 YFSETQ. The CDR3 DNA follows: TGCGCCAGCAGCCCCGCCGGGACAGGGGCAGGTAGTTCACCCCTCCACTTT. Translation gives CASSPAGTGAGSSPLHF.

The chain links TRBV6-5 to TRBJ2-3; the D gene is possibly TRBD2 (5 bases). Germline CDR1 and CDR2: MNHEY and SVGAGI. This CDR3 has 11 amino acids. V dropped 7 bases and J dropped 9 bases, with 11 bases sitting between them. In DNA form, the CDR3 reads TGTGCCAGCACGGGGAGAGAAACGCAGTATTTT. Translated, it gives CASTGRETQYF.

The rearrangement uses TRBV7-8 and TRBJ1-1, with a weak D call TRBD1 (6 bases). Trimming shortened V by 5 bases and J by 1 base, and 11 bases separated the two germline ends. This CDR3 has 14 residues. CDR1 and CDR2 (germline): SGHVS, FQNEAQ. The CDR3 here is CASSLQGANTEAFF. The DNA of the CDR3 is TGTGCCAGCAGCCTACAGGGAGCGAACACTGAAGCTTTCTTT.

This clone was recorded a few times. Other DNA sequences within the sample encode an identical CDR3. This chain uses TRBV30 with TRBJ1-4, with 7 bases lining up with TRBD1. Losses at the gene ends were 5 bases for V and 7 bases for J; bases not matched to a gene: 13. CDR3 length equals 15 residues. Germline lookup yields CDR1 GTSNPN and CDR2 SVGIG (reference sequence). This CDR3 reads CAWSPATGRSEKLFF. Here the CDR3 DNA reads TGTGCCTGGTCTCCCGCGACAGGGAGAAGTGAAAAACTGTTTTTT.

The chain is built from TRBV7-3 and TRBJ1-1, with 8 bases matching TRBD1. CDR3 size: 16 residues. Trimming at V came to 3 bases and at J to 6 bases, leaving 12 bases not matched to a gene. Germline V lookup: CDR1 SGHTA, CDR2 FQGTGA. CDR3 in amino acids: CASSFGTDRVRAEAFF. The CDR3 DNA is TGTGCCAGCAGCTTCGGAACGGACAGGGTGAGGGCTGAAGCTTTCTTT. Looking up the rest from reference TRBV7-3 and TRBJ1-1 gives the full variable domain: GAGVSQTPSNKVTEKGKYVELRCDPISGHTALYWYRQSLGQGPEFLIYFQGTGAADDSGLPNDRFFAVRPEGSVSTLKIQRTERGDSAVYLCASSFGTDRVRAEAFFGQGTRLTVV.

This clone was counted once. The chain uses TRBV29-1 and TRBJ2-1; 9 bases are shared with TRBD1. V lost 3 bases to trimming and J lost 9 bases; unmatched junction nucleotides: 6. The CDR3 is made up of 13 amino acids. Germline lookup yields CDR1 SQVTM and CDR2 ANQGSEA. CDR3 amino acids: CSVDGTGFGEQFF. CDR3 DNA: TGCAGCGTTGATGGGACAGGGTTCGGTGAGCAGTTCTTC.

V usage is TRBV9 and J usage is TRBJ1-1, with D unresolved. Germline V gene sequence: CDR1 SGDLS, CDR2 YYNGEE. Between the trimmed V and J ends, which lost 4 bases and 1 base, there was a span of 14 bases. This CDR3 region has 15 residues. The DNA of the CDR3 is TGTGCCAGCAGCTTTTCACAGTATCAGAACACTGAAGCTTTCTTT. The encoded protein is CASSFSQYQNTEAFF.